The 15 T cell receptor beta chains reported below all come from one sample, sequenced in a study of Graves' ophthalmopathy and Graves' hyperthyroidism. The study amplified TCR beta CDR3 regions using RNA transcripts. In the first round, RT-PCR was carried out with HTBI primers, and a multiplex PCR formed the second round. TCRdb re-called the multiplex PCR reads through MiXCR, storing one row per CDR3 protein. The sample records more than 45,000 distinct CDR3 sequences, under 55% being singletons. The sequencing sample was made of peripheral blood. These receptors were obtained from an adult man with Graves' ophthalmopathy.

This clonotype is categorized as medium-sized (0.01 to 0.1%). The chain's CDR3 is CASSVEDTQYF. In DNA, the CDR3 is TGTGCCAGCAGTGTTGAGGATACGCAGTATTTT. The V call is TRBV2, the J call TRBJ2-3, with no clear D. There are 11 residues in the CDR3. In germline, CDR1 is SNHLY, CDR2 FYNNEI. V lost 4 bases and J lost 6, with 5 bases in between.

Here the CDR3 reads CSAKERNYGYTF. CDR3 DNA sequence: TGCAGTGCCAAGGAGAGAAACTATGGCTACACCTTC. The chain uses TRBV20-1 and TRBJ1-2, with D unclear. Trimming pared 6 bases from V and 2 bases from J, leaving 10 bases between. This CDR3 spans 12 amino acids. Germline assignment: CDR1 DFQATT and CDR2 SNEGSKA (reference sequence).

Concerning this clonotype: The CDR3 end shows no conserved phenylalanine or tryptophan, and so a read error is likely. The CDR3 protein is CASSVEGGFAYNEQFL. CDR3 nucleotide sequence: TGTGCCAGCAGCGTAGAAGGGGGGTTTGCCTACAATGAGCAGTTCTTA. The rearrangement links TRBV9 to TRBJ2-1; D may match TRBD1 or TRBD2 (6 bases each). The V end lost 0 bases, the J end lost 2 bases, and 12 bases lay between the germline ends. The CDR3 loop spans 16 amino acids. From germline, CDR1 is SGDLS and CDR2 YYNGEE.

V and J are TRBV7-9 and TRBJ2-7, with no clear D. V dropped 1 base and J dropped 7 bases, with 11 bases sitting between them. Germline V CDR1 and CDR2: SEHNR, FQNEAQ (reference sequence). CDR3 length: 13 amino acids. The DNA for the CDR3 is TGTGCCAGCAGCTTAGATAGTGTCGGGGAGCAGTACTTC. It codes for CASSLDSVGEQYF.

The CDR3 coding sequence is TGTGCCAGCAGCTTAGGGCTCGGACAGGGGGGTAGTGAAGCTTTCTTT. Translation gives CASSLGLGQGGSEAFF. V gene TRBV7-8 combines with J gene TRBJ1-1; TRBD1 matches at 10 bases. V was clipped by 1 base and J by 7 bases; unmatched bases: 9. The germline gives CDR1 SGHVS, CDR2 FQNEAQ. The CDR3 spans 16 residues.

V is TRBV5-1 and J is TRBJ1-1; tentatively, D is TRBD1 (6 bases). The CDR3 extends over 14 amino acids. V was shortened by 3 bases and J by 9 bases, with 18 bases between the two germline ends. In germline, CDR1 is SGHRS, CDR2 YFSETQ. The CDR3 is CASSSEIGTPKAFF. Written as DNA, the CDR3 is TGCGCCAGCAGCTCGGAGATTGGGACACCTAAAGCTTTCTTT.

This clonotype appeared many times. V usage is TRBV2 and J usage is TRBJ2-5, with D perhaps TRBD1 (6 bases). The length of the CDR3 is 13 residues. Trimming stripped 4 bases from V and 2 bases from J, with 8 bases between. Germline CDR1 reads SNHLY; CDR2 reads FYNNEI. The DNA of the CDR3 is TGTGCCAGCAGTGGACAGGCTCAAGAGACCCAGTACTTC. The encoded protein is CASSGQAQETQYF.

The chain is built from TRBV6-4 and TRBJ2-3; possibly TRBD2 for D (6 bases). Germline CDR1 and CDR2: MRHNA and SNTAGT. This CDR3 is built from 14 residues. V was shortened by 4 bases and J by 0 bases, with 8 bases between the two germline ends. The CDR3 DNA reads TGTGCCAGCAGTGTGACTAGGAGCACAGATACGCAGTATTTT. This translates into CASSVTRSTDTQYF.

This clonotype came up a few times. The chain recombines TRBV29-1 with TRBJ1-2, with TRBD1 as a possible D gene (5 bases). From germline, CDR1 is SQVTM and CDR2 ANQGSEA. V lost 5 bases to trimming and J lost 6 bases, with 13 bases between them. This CDR3 region has 12 residues. The CDR3 nucleotides read TGCAGCGTTCGTAGGGGAGAGAATGGCTACACCTTC. Its translation is CSVRRGENGYTF.

A note on this clonotype: A junction end diverges from the germline sequence, so it may reflect a read error. The chain carries TRBV20-1 and TRBJ1-3; maybe TRBD1 (6 bases). This CDR3 is built from 15 residues. Per germline, CDR1 DFQATT and CDR2 SNEGSKA (reference sequence). The CDR3, as DNA: TGCAGTGCTAGAGACCGTACAGGGATGGGAAACACCATACATTTT. It yields the protein CSARDRTGMGNTIHF.

This rearrangement joins TRBV7-2 to TRBJ1-2; no firm D call. Looked up from germline, CDR1 is SGHTA and CDR2 is FQGNSA. V gave up 6 bases and J gave up 3 bases, with 14 bases separating them. There are 14 residues in the CDR3. CDR3 amino acids: CASRSAARHYGYTF. CDR3 in DNA: TGTGCCAGCAGGTCAGCGGCCAGGCACTATGGCTACACCTTC.

A note on this clonotype: One end of the junction fails to match germline, which may point to a read error. J is TRBJ2-5 and V is TRBV7-3; TRBD2 aligns across 13 bases. The CDR3 covers 15 residues. Per the germline V gene, CDR1 is SGHTA and CDR2 is FQGTGA. CDR3 sequence: CAGSRLAGGQGTQYF. CDR3 sequence (DNA): TGTGCCGGCAGCCGACTAGCGGGAGGCCAAGGGACCCAGTACTTC. Variable domain in full (rest from reference TRBV7-3 and TRBJ2-5): GAGVSQTPSNKVTEKGKYVELRCDPISGHTALYWYRQSLGQGPEFLIYFQGTGAADDSGLPNDRFFAVRPEGSVSTLKIQRTERGDSAVYLCAGSRLAGGQGTQYFGPGTRLLVL.

This clonotype was seen a few times. V and J are TRBV19 and TRBJ2-3, with TRBD2 as a possible D gene (6 bases). This CDR3 spans 15 amino acids. Trimming pared 3 bases from V and 6 bases from J, leaving 16 bases between. Germline V gives CDR1 LNHDA, CDR2 SQIVND (reference sequence). The CDR3 bases are TGTGCCAGTAGTATTTCCGAACTTGGGGGGGATACGCAGTATTTT. Amino acids: CASSISELGGDTQYF.

The chain joins TRBV7-9 to TRBJ2-2; TRBD1 or TRBD2 may be the D gene (5 bases each). V lost 1 base and J lost 5, with 14 bases in between. This CDR3 contains 16 residues. CDR1 is SEHNR, CDR2 FQNEAQ, per germline (reference sequence). The CDR3 loop reads CASSLVSGPNTGELFF. In nucleotides, the CDR3 is TGTGCCAGCAGCTTAGTATCGGGACCTAATACCGGGGAGCTGTTTTTT.

V and J are TRBV7-8 and TRBJ2-5; tentatively, D is TRBD1 (6 bases). Germline lookup yields CDR1 SGHVS and CDR2 FQNEAQ. The CDR3 is 13 residues long. The V gene lost 5 bases and the J gene lost 1 base, with 8 bases spanning the gap. The CDR3 here is CASSQGGQETQYF. The CDR3 nucleotides read TGTGCCAGCAGCCAAGGGGGCCAAGAGACCCAGTACTTC.